This T cell receptor beta chain was profiled in a study of blood T cell repertoires in COVID-19. The length of the CDR3 is 13 residues. The V end lost 1 base, the J end lost 6 bases, and 9 bases lay between the germline ends. In the source study's methods: Amplification from reference gene primers served as the basis for estimated nucleated cell counts. This table comes from immunoSEQ multiplex PCR, and its TCRdb copy is limited to in-frame clones, with some not included. V and J calls and clone size are copied from that table; D and trimming were computed from the DNA. In the table there are more than 350,000 clones, 89% of which are singletons. Seattle patients were enrolled while actively infected and followed longitudinally.

The sequencing input was peripheral blood. The clonotype originates from a woman in her 30s with COVID-19, enrolled during active disease. The chain has TRBV12-3 or TRBV12-4 and TRBJ1-2; D is ambiguous. The CDR3 DNA is TGTGCCAGCAGTTTAGGCGGGGTGGATGGCTACACCTTC. This translates into CASSLGGVDGYTF.